What follows are 25 T cell receptor beta chains derived from one specimen sequenced in a study of T cells expressing NK-cell markers. TCRdb re-called the 5' RACE reads and catalogs CDR3 proteins one per entry, DNA excluded. Found here are 130,000 to 150,000 distinct CDR3 sequences; the top ten clones hold around 12%. Material for sequencing was blood T cells: a sorted CD56 or NKG2C T cell subset, CD4+ or CD8+ T cells, or bulk PBMC T cells (not recorded which). These receptors were taken from a man between 18 and 35 years old in good health.

The chain employs TRBV27 and TRBJ1-3. The CDR3 consists of 14 residues. Germline CDR1 MNHEY, CDR2 SMNVEV (reference sequence). The chain's CDR3 is CASSFSVSGNTIYF.

V and J are TRBV29-1 and TRBJ2-4; TCRdb's D call, TRBD1, is unchecked because there is no DNA. Germline assignment: CDR1 SQVTM and CDR2 ANQGSEA. The CDR3 consists of 15 residues. CDR3 sequence: CSVEDRAQGEVIQYF.

The chain uses TRBV19 and TRBJ1-1. Germline V gene sequence: CDR1 LNHDA, CDR2 SQIVND (reference sequence). This CDR3 contains 13 residues. CDR3 in amino acids: CASRRRSDTEAFF.

V gene TRBV5-5 combines with J gene TRBJ2-7; checking the TCRdb D call of TRBD2 is not possible without DNA. This CDR3 is 15 amino acids long. Germline loops: CDR1 SGHKS, CDR2 YYEKEE (reference sequence). The CDR3 sequence is CASSDQVSGEDEQYF.

The V call is TRBV7-2, the J call TRBJ1-2; TCRdb proposes TRBD1, but this gene call is untestable without DNA. CDR1 SGHTA and CDR2 FQGNSA come from the germline V gene. The CDR3 loop spans 13 amino acids. The CDR3 region is CASSFPGNYGYTF.

The chain employs TRBV30 and TRBJ2-2; absent DNA, TCRdb's TRBD1 call cannot be checked. The CDR3 runs to 13 residues. CDR1 and CDR2 from the germline V gene are GTSNPN and SVGIG (reference sequence). The chain's CDR3 is CALAGTLHGELFF. Together with reference TRBV30 and TRBJ2-2, the CDR3 gives the full variable domain: SQTIHQWPATLVQPVGSPLSLECTVEGTSNPNLYWYRQAAGRGLQLLFYSVGIGQISSEVPQNLSASRPQDRQFILSSKKLLLSDSGFYLCALAGTLHGELFFGEGSRLTVL.

The J gene is TRBJ2-2, the V gene TRBV10-2; TCRdb calls TRBD2, which cannot be checked without DNA. This CDR3 is 16 amino acids long. Germline CDR1 and CDR2: WSHSY and SAAADI. The CDR3 protein is CASSEPGGRFTGELFF.

The chain is built from TRBV5-1 and TRBJ2-5; lacking DNA, the TRBD2 call made by TCRdb goes unchecked. CDR1 is SGHRS, CDR2 YFSETQ, per germline. This CDR3 contains 15 residues. CDR3 amino acids: CASSLLAGTRETQYF.

V and J are TRBV10-1 and TRBJ2-1; checking the TCRdb D call of TRBD2 is not possible without DNA. This CDR3 contains 15 residues. The germline V gene has CDR1 WNHNN and CDR2 SYGVQD (reference sequence). CDR3: CASSESRGLYNEQFF.

The chain is built from TRBV6-1 and TRBJ2-1; absent DNA, TCRdb's TRBD2 call cannot be checked. This CDR3 is 12 amino acids long. Germline CDR1 is MNHNS and CDR2 is SASEGT. CDR3 in amino acids: CASSPLVFEQFF.

V is TRBV5-1 and J is TRBJ2-2; the D call of TRBD1 rests on TCRdb alone, since no DNA is present to check it. Per the germline V gene, CDR1 is SGHRS and CDR2 is YFSETQ. This CDR3 is built from 14 residues. The CDR3 loop is CASSTTGNTGELFF.

CDR3 region: CASRRTSGSYEQYF. The rearrangement joins TRBV7-6 to TRBJ2-7; the D call from TCRdb, TRBD2, cannot be confirmed without DNA. Germline V CDR1 and CDR2: SGHVS, FNYEAQ. The CDR3 is made up of 14 amino acids.

V is TRBV6-5 and J is TRBJ2-1; the TRBD2 assignment by TCRdb is unverifiable without DNA. Germline CDR1 reads MNHEY; CDR2 reads SVGAGI. The CDR3 sequence is 12 residues long. CDR3 in amino acids: CASQTSGNEQFF.

The chain joins TRBV4-2 to TRBJ2-3; TCRdb's D gene call, TRBD2, goes unchecked for lack of DNA. The CDR3 is 14 amino acids. Germline loops: CDR1 LGHNA, CDR2 YNFKEQ. The chain's CDR3 is CASSRGLGMDTQYF.

The chain couples TRBV19 to TRBJ2-2; TCRdb picks TRBD2, but there is no DNA to check that call. This CDR3 comprises 16 residues. Germline values: CDR1 LNHDA, CDR2 SQIVND (reference sequence). The CDR3 sequence is CASSILARANTGELFF.

The CDR3 sequence: CASSLEGLAGTYEQYF. V is TRBV7-6 and J is TRBJ2-7; without DNA, the TCRdb call of TRBD2 cannot be checked. The germline gives CDR1 SGHVS, CDR2 FNYEAQ. The length of the CDR3 is 16 residues.

The chain combines TRBV28 with TRBJ2-7; the D call of TRBD2 rests on TCRdb alone, since no DNA is present to check it. Germline values: CDR1 MDHEN, CDR2 SYDVKM. This CDR3 is built from 15 residues. CDR3 region: CASSPARASPYEQYF.

The chain carries TRBV12-3 or TRBV12-4 and TRBJ2-1; there is no DNA to check the TCRdb D call of TRBD1. The CDR3 totals 16 residues. The CDR3 sequence is CASSPDRGLTYNEQFF.

V usage is TRBV4-3 and J usage is TRBJ2-1. There are 13 residues in the CDR3. Germline lookup yields CDR1 LGHNA and CDR2 YSLEER. CDR3 in amino acids: CASSQVRYNEQFF.

The rearrangement links TRBV19 to TRBJ1-2. Germline V gives CDR1 LNHDA, CDR2 SQIVND (reference sequence). The CDR3 spans 11 residues. The CDR3: CASGLEDGYTF.

The genes are TRBV10-2 and TRBJ1-1. CDR1 is WSHSY, CDR2 SAAADI, per germline. This CDR3 is built from 15 residues. The CDR3 here is CASSENRPINTEAFF.

This chain connects TRBV7-6 to TRBJ2-1; TCRdb's assignment of TRBD2 cannot be checked, as there is no DNA. This CDR3 is built from 16 residues. Per germline, CDR1 SGHVS and CDR2 FNYEAQ. The CDR3 spells CASSLDSGLAGYEQFF. Drawing the rest from reference TRBV7-6 and TRBJ2-1, the complete variable domain is GAGVSQSPRYKVTKRGQDVALRCDPISGHVSLYWYRQALGQGPEFLTYFNYEAQQDKSGLPNDRFSAERPEGSISTLTIQRTEQRDSAMYRCASSLDSGLAGYEQFFGPGTRLTVL.

The V and J genes are TRBV7-8 and TRBJ2-3. The V gene's germline CDR1 is SGHVS and CDR2 FQNEAQ. The CDR3 spans 11 residues. CDR3 region: CASSTGLGQYF.

J is TRBJ2-7 and V is TRBV2; the TCRdb call, TRBD2, lacks DNA for checking. The germline V gene has CDR1 SNHLY and CDR2 FYNNEI. This CDR3 is built from 12 residues. The CDR3 protein is CAGGDYDYEQYF.

The rearrangement joins TRBV25-1 to TRBJ2-2; TCRdb's D call, TRBD2, is unchecked because there is no DNA. The CDR3 is made up of 14 amino acids. Germline V gives CDR1 MGHDK, CDR2 SYGVNS. The CDR3 region is CASLHSGSSGELFF.